These T cell receptor beta chains were read from a single sample in a study of blood T cell repertoires in COVID-19. Profiled with immunoSEQ multiplex PCR; TCRdb holds only in-frame clones, not every one. The sample has about 370,000 clones, 75% to 90% seen once. Sequences were obtained from PBMCs or T cells enriched from blood (not recorded which). All receptors derive from a young man who had recovered from COVID-19. Both conserved end residues are part of each CDR3. The D gene is left open where the match is weak. Rows may omit the clone size; those that give it use once, few, many or a size class.

d_call clone_size j_call cdr3_length v_call cdr3_aa cdr3_nt
NA few TRBJ2-7 12 TRBV6-5 CASIEVSYEQYF TGTGCCAGCATAGAGGTCTCCTACGAGCAGTACTTC
NA NA TRBJ2-5 17 TRBV28 CASSLGPARGNIETQYF TGTGCCAGCAGTTTAGGCCCGGCGCGGGGAAATATAGAGACCCAGTACTTC
NA NA TRBJ1-6 14 TRBV5-8 CASSLENGNSPLHF TGTGCCAGCAGCTTGGAAAACGGGAATTCACCCCTCCACTTT
TRBD1 NA TRBJ2-7 17 TRBV7-6 CASSLHGTGVGTYEQYF TGTGCCAGCAGCTTACACGGGACAGGGGTAGGGACCTACGAGCAGTACTTC
TRBD1 NA TRBJ1-2 15 TRBV5-6 CASSSAAGGIYGYTF TGTGCCAGCAGCTCGGCTGCAGGGGGAATCTATGGCTACACCTTC
NA once TRBJ1-5 17 TRBV7-2 CASSLRGPQWSNQPQHF TGTGCCAGCAGCTTAAGGGGTCCTCAGTGGAGCAATCAGCCCCAGCATTTT
NA NA TRBJ1-2 11 TRBV20-1 CSARNGAGYTF TGCAGTGCTAGAAATGGGGCTGGCTACACCTTC
NA NA TRBJ1-2 14 TRBV6-5 CASSRDMDLYGYTF TGTGCCAGCAGCCGGGACATGGACCTATATGGCTACACCTTC
NA NA TRBJ1-4 15 TRBV7-9 CASSFGQRKNEKLFF TGTGCCAGCAGCTTCGGACAGCGGAAGAATGAAAAACTGTTTTTT
TRBD1 NA TRBJ2-7 17 TRBV5-1 CASSPRSEGQGLSEQYF TGCGCCAGCAGCCCGCGTTCGGAGGGACAGGGGTTGTCGGAGCAGTACTTC
NA once TRBJ2-2 14 TRBV29-1 CSAQGLTRTGELFF TGCAGCGCTCAGGGGTTGACGAGAACCGGGGAGCTGTTTTTT
NA NA TRBJ1-2 14 TRBV24-1 CATSDSGKNYGYTF TGTGCCACCAGTGATTCAGGCAAGAACTATGGCTACACCTTC
NA NA TRBJ2-1 15 TRBV27 CASSLIRGTYNEQFF TGTGCCAGCAGTTTAATCAGGGGAACCTACAATGAGCAGTTCTTC
NA NA TRBJ1-3 15 TRBV7-2 CASSSDGEGGNTIYF TGTGCCAGCAGCTCGGACGGGGAAGGCGGAAACACCATATATTTT
NA NA TRBJ1-5 14 TRBV27 CASSLRVGDQPQHF TGTGCCAGCAGTTTACGTGTGGGCGATCAGCCCCAGCATTTT
NA NA TRBJ1-4 16 TRBV28 CATRRPVAGSNEKLFF TGTGCCACCCGGCGGCCAGTGGCAGGGTCTAATGAAAAACTGTTTTTT
TRBD1 NA TRBJ1-5 18 TRBV27 CASSIYGQGRYSNQPQHF TGTGCCAGCAGTATCTATGGACAGGGGCGTTATAGCAATCAGCCCCAGCATTTT
NA NA TRBJ2-5 15 TRBV24-1 CATSALFAGQETQYF TGTGCCACCAGCGCCTTATTTGCGGGTCAAGAGACCCAGTACTTC
NA NA TRBJ1-4 23 TRBV21-1 CASSSLNSTGVGYERSLTEKLFF TGTGCCAGCAGCTCTTTGAATAGTACAGGGGTGGGGTACGAGAGAAGTCTAACCGAAAAACTGTTTTTT
NA NA TRBJ1-2 14 TRBV27 CASRKQGFDYGYTF TGTGCCAGCAGAAAACAGGGATTCGACTATGGCTACACCTTC
NA NA TRBJ2-7 12 TRBV12-3/TRBV12-4 CASSPGLYEQYF TGTGCCAGCAGTCCAGGTCTTTACGAGCAGTACTTC
NA NA TRBJ2-3 14 TRBV5-1 CASSLDREGGTQYF TGCGCCAGCAGCTTGGACAGGGAGGGAGGTACGCAGTATTTT
TRBD1 NA TRBJ1-5 14 TRBV5-8 CASSGGQVNQPQHF TGTGCCAGCAGCGGGGGACAGGTTAATCAGCCCCAGCATTTT
NA once TRBJ1-3 16 TRBV14 CASSQLVQGPGNTIYF TGTGCCAGCAGCCAGCTAGTCCAGGGTCCTGGAAACACCATATATTTT
NA NA TRBJ2-5 13 TRBV30 CAWRPTAVETQYF TGTGCCTGGAGACCCACAGCGGTAGAGACCCAGTACTTC
TRBD1 NA TRBJ1-2 14 TRBV10-3 CAISELDRGGGYTF TGTGCCATCAGTGAGCTTGACAGGGGAGGTGGCTACACCTTC
NA NA TRBJ2-3 13 TRBV29-1 CSVRRPSGDTQYF TGCAGCGTCCGACGTCCAAGCGGGGATACGCAGTATTTT
NA NA TRBJ1-4 14 TRBV5-1 CASSPQGTNEKLFF TGCGCCAGCAGCCCCCAGGGAACTAATGAAAAACTGTTTTTT